Sequencing of this TCR beta chain was carried out in a study of long-term antiretroviral therapy in people with HIV. Study outcomes and limitations: Unavailable data included ART adherence, viral resistance and therapy changes (switches in treatment). Controls exceeded HIV repertoires in CDR3 length range. Diversity measured after ART increased yet remained under transplant donor controls.

Germline V lookup: CDR1 SGHVS, CDR2 FQNEAQ. Trimming pared 5 bases from V and 2 bases from J, leaving 20 bases between. The CDR3 runs 17 residues. A remark on this clone: Its specificity is not known.

Sequencing used immunoSEQ v3.0 at survey level. The table came from immunoSEQ multiplex PCR; TCRdb's copy has only in-frame clones and leaves some out. This sample has some 30,000 clones, with 97% found just once. The source was unsorted PBMCs, collected 7.6 years after starting antiretroviral therapy. The V call is TRBV7-8, the J call TRBJ2-3; weak D call: TRBD2 (5 bases). The TCR was taken from a man under 40 with HIV. CDR3 in amino acids: CASSTPGGLVPTDTQYF. CDR3 DNA sequence: TGTGCCAGCAGCACACCTGGCGGACTTGTTCCCACAGATACGCAGTATTTT.